This T cell receptor beta chain was identified in a study of response to subunit inactivated influenza vaccine (dated by TCRdb to 2016 to 2019). Regarding the research as a whole: Deep quantitative T cell receptor repertoire profiling was used in the study to track responses to a trivalent subunit inactivated influenza vaccine. General study outcomes and caveats: The authors proposed that each seasonal influenza vaccination may bring in only a limited number of new T cells.

To note about this clonotype: Its antigen target is currently unknown. The record has no base qualities; no much larger clone is one base away.

Sequences DFQATT (CDR1) and SNEGSKA (CDR2) are obtained from the germline V gene (reference sequence). V loses 6 bases of germline sequence and J loses 4 bases, and the interval between the two ends is 14 bases. From the cysteine through the phenylalanine, the CDR3 covers 13 amino acids. Only CDR3 DNA is held: 39 bases, read in frame from base 1. Library preparation used RT-PCR. The sequencer was an Illumina HiSeq 2500. TCRdb trimmed the raw reads at Q25, called clones with MiXCR and kept productive beta chains. Rows are combined by CDR3 protein, so each entry shows the most common genes and DNA. This sample lists 610,000 or so distinct CDR3 sequences; around 15% were detected once. Jointly, the top ten make up around 10% of the sample.

The chain was built from TRBV20-1 and TRBJ2-3, with no confident D gene call. Source: PBMCs from blood, taken 11 to 12 days after vaccination. This clonotype was sampled from a man aged 50 to 59 who received an inactivated influenza vaccine. Donor details come from another sample of the same person, matched by shared clones. This receptor carries the CDR3 CSARSGRSDTQYF. The nucleotides are TGCAGTGCCCGGTCTGGGCGATCAGATACGCAGTATTTT.